The 25 T cell receptor beta chains below all came from one sample that was sequenced in a study of T cell changes during pregnancy in multiple sclerosis. Profiling relied on immunoSEQ multiplex PCR, and the TCRdb table lists in-frame clones only, not all of them. The sample records some 47,000 clones, approximately 90% being singletons. Sample: CD8+ T cells from peripheral blood mononuclear cells, taken in the second trimester of pregnancy. These receptors all come from a female donor with multiple sclerosis, enrolled in a pregnancy study.

The chain combines TRBV7-9 with TRBJ2-7; D is perhaps TRBD2 (5 bases). CDR1 SEHNR and CDR2 FQNEAQ come from the germline V gene (reference sequence). Trimming removed 1 base from V and 0 bases from J, with 10 bases in between. The CDR3 length is 15 residues. CDR3 loop: CASSLERGPSYEQYF. The CDR3 nucleotides are TGTGCCAGCAGCTTAGAGAGAGGGCCCTCCTACGAGCAGTACTTC.

The genes are TRBV5-6 and TRBJ2-5, with a weak D call TRBD2 (6 bases). The CDR3 covers 16 residues. With 2 bases removed from V and 5 bases from J, the gap between germline ends came to 19 bases. CDR1 and CDR2 from the germline V gene are SGHDT and YYEEEE. The CDR3 loop is CASSFMTSGARETQYF. CDR3 sequence (DNA): TGTGCCAGCAGCTTTATGACTAGTGGGGCACGGGAGACCCAGTACTTC.

The chain couples TRBV7-9 to TRBJ2-7, with a tentative D call TRBD1 (5 bases). V was pared by 3 bases and J by 0 bases, with 18 bases between. The CDR3 is made up of 17 amino acids. Germline values: CDR1 SEHNR, CDR2 FQNEAQ (reference sequence). The CDR3, as DNA: TGTGCCAGCAGCTTCAGGGCCCCCCACCTAAGCTCCTACGAGCAGTACTTC. Its translation: CASSFRAPHLSSYEQYF. The full variable domain, rest sourced from reference TRBV7-9 and TRBJ2-7, is DTGVSQNPRHKITKRGQNVTFRCDPISEHNRLYWYRQTLGQGPEFLTYFQNEAQLEKSRLLSDRFSAERPKGSFSTLEIQRTEQGDSAMYLCASSFRAPHLSSYEQYFGPGTRLTVT.

The V and J genes are TRBV19 and TRBJ2-7; possible D gene TRBD1, 5 bases. Deletions cut 4 bases from V and 4 bases from J, with 11 bases between. Germline V gene lookup returns CDR1 LNHDA and CDR2 SQIVND (reference sequence). This CDR3 is 13 amino acids long. The CDR3 protein is CASSTTQGYEQYF. CDR3 nucleotide sequence: TGTGCCAGTAGTACTACCCAGGGTTACGAGCAGTACTTC.

This clone came up a few times. The chain links TRBV27 to TRBJ1-4; possible D gene TRBD1, 6 bases. V lost 5 bases, J lost 6 bases, and 13 bases lay in between. This CDR3 has 14 residues. The germline V gene encodes CDR1 MNHEY and CDR2 SMNVEV (reference sequence). The chain's CDR3 is CASSHRDTDEKLFF. In nucleotides, the CDR3 is TGTGCCAGCAGTCACCGGGACACGGATGAAAAACTGTTTTTT. The full variable domain, its missing parts supplied by reference TRBV27 and TRBJ1-4, is EAQVTQNPRYLITVTGKKLTVTCSQNMNHEYMSWYRQDPGLGLRQIYYSMNVEVTDKGDVPEGYKVSRKEKRNFPLILESPSPNQTSLYFCASSHRDTDEKLFFGSGTQLSVL.

The chain is built from TRBV6-5 and TRBJ1-1; 10 bases map to TRBD1. The ends lost 10 bases at V and 4 bases at J; junction bases unmatched: 9. This CDR3 is 14 amino acids long. Germline CDR1 MNHEY, CDR2 SVGAGI. CDR3 DNA sequence: TGTGCCACCCGGGACAGGGGATTTACCACTGAAGCTTTCTTT. Its translation is CATRDRGFTTEAFF.

V gene TRBV6-4 combines with J gene TRBJ2-3; weak D call: TRBD1 (5 bases). Trimming removed 10 bases at V and 0 bases at J, with 14 bases between. The length of the CDR3 is 14 residues. Germline V gene lookup returns CDR1 MRHNA and CDR2 SNTAGT. CDR3 protein: CATAQGTSTDTQYF. The CDR3, as DNA: TGTGCCACCGCTCAGGGCACCAGCACAGATACGCAGTATTTT.

This clone was counted a few times. The CDR3 DNA sequence: TGTGCCAGCAGCCAGGACAGGGGGCGTTCACCCCTCCACTTT. Translated, it gives CASSQDRGRSPLHF. V usage is TRBV2 and J usage is TRBJ1-6; 11 nucleotides agree with TRBD1. The germline CDR1 and CDR2 sequences are SNHLY and FYNNEI. The CDR3 length is 14 residues. V lost 6 bases to trimming and J lost 9 bases; unmatched junction nucleotides: 4.

This chain uses TRBV6-1 with TRBJ2-1, with 10 bases fitting TRBD2. Germline loops: CDR1 MNHNS, CDR2 SASEGT. V trimming: 3 bases; J trimming: 0 bases; junction bases outside the gene matches: 2. The CDR3 spans 16 residues. DNA of the CDR3: TGTGCCAGCAGTGAGTTAGCGGGGGGCTCCTACAATGAGCAGTTCTTC. It specifies CASSELAGGSYNEQFF.

CDR3 region: CAKTSGRGSYNEQFF. Written as DNA, the CDR3 is TGTGCCAAGACTAGCGGGAGGGGGTCCTACAATGAGCAGTTCTTC. The V call is TRBV19, the J call TRBJ2-1, with 14 positions matching TRBD2. CDR3 length: 15 amino acids. Germline V gene lookup returns CDR1 LNHDA and CDR2 SQIVND (reference sequence). The J segment lost 1 base and the V segment lost 10 bases, leaving 3 bases of the junction unmatched. Complete variable domain (other parts from reference TRBV19 and TRBJ2-1): DGGITQSPKYLFRKEGQNVTLSCEQNLNHDAMYWYRQDPGQGLRLIYYSQIVNDFQKGDIAEGYSVSREKKESFPLTVTSAQKNPTAFYLCAKTSGRGSYNEQFFGPGTRLTVL.

The chain is built from TRBV13 and TRBJ1-1; D gene uncertain. The length of the CDR3 is 13 residues. The V gene's germline CDR1 is PRHDT and CDR2 FYEKMQ (reference sequence). The ends were cut back, 6 bases at V and 13 bases at J, with 21 bases in the middle. DNA of the CDR3: TGTGCCAGCAGTCATGCCGGAACAGCCGAGCTTTTCTTT. Translating gives CASSHAGTAELFF.

This rearrangement joins TRBV10-3 to TRBJ2-3; tentative D call: TRBD1 (5 bases). From germline, CDR1 is ENHRY and CDR2 SYGVKD. V was pared by 3 bases and J by 3 bases, with 13 bases between. The CDR3 is 15 residues long. The CDR3 reads CAISEGVGRTDTQYF. CDR3 coding DNA: TGTGCCATCAGTGAAGGGGTGGGGCGGACAGATACGCAGTATTTT.

The chain uses TRBV10-2 and TRBJ2-6; 15 bases match TRBD2. The CDR3 spans 20 residues. CDR1 WSHSY and CDR2 SAAADI come from the germline V gene. The trim removed 10 bases at V and 0 bases at J, leaving 13 bases unmatched. Here the CDR3 DNA reads TGCGCCACCGAACCGGGACTAGCGGGGGGCTTGAGCTCTGGGGCCAACGTCCTGACTTTC. This gives the protein CATEPGLAGGLSSGANVLTF.

This chain uses TRBV5-1 with TRBJ2-7; D might be TRBD2 (5 bases). V was trimmed by 0 bases and J by 2 bases, leaving 18 bases between them. Germline CDR1 reads SGHRS; CDR2 reads YFSETQ. The CDR3 covers 17 residues. CDR3 loop: CASSLVARWENAYEQYF. CDR3 in DNA: TGCGCCAGCAGCTTGGTAGCTAGGTGGGAGAATGCCTACGAGCAGTACTTC.

The J gene is TRBJ2-7, the V gene TRBV18, with 9 bases aligning to TRBD2. CDR3 size: 14 residues. CDR1 is KGHSH, CDR2 LQKENI, per germline. J gave up 3 bases and V 3 bases, and 3 bases lay outside the gene matches. CDR3 sequence reads: CASSPERGDYEQYF. The CDR3 bases are TGTGCCAGCTCACCGGAGCGGGGGGACTACGAGCAGTACTTC.

The V gene is TRBV29-1, the J gene TRBJ1-3; D is ambiguous. Germline CDR1 is SQVTM and CDR2 is ANQGSEA. This CDR3 comprises 12 residues. Trimming took off 3 bases at V and 6 bases at J, with 9 bases between the two ends. The CDR3 reads CSVEVEENTIYF. CDR3 DNA: TGCAGCGTTGAGGTAGAAGAAAACACCATATATTTT. The whole variable domain, remainder taken from reference TRBV29-1 and TRBJ1-3, is SAVISQKPSRDICQRGTSLTIQCQVDSQVTMMFWYRQQPGQSLTLIATANQGSEATYESGFVIDKFPISRPNLTFSTLTVSNMSPEDSSIYLCSVEVEENTIYFGEGSWLTVV.

This clone was detected once. J is TRBJ2-1 and V is TRBV5-1; TRBD2 matches 12 bases. Trimming took 4 bases from V and 7 from J; bases not matched to a gene: 6. The CDR3 spans 15 residues. Germline V gene data show CDR1 as SGHRS and CDR2 as YFSETQ. The chain's CDR3 is CASSPRGLAGNEQFF. The CDR3 DNA sequence: TGCGCCAGCAGCCCCCGCGGACTAGCGGGGAATGAGCAGTTCTTC.

The gene calls are TRBV27 and TRBJ1-4; the D is unclear. This CDR3 is built from 13 residues. The V and J ends lost 3 bases and 5 bases respectively, with 7 bases between them. Germline CDR1 reads MNHEY; CDR2 reads SMNVEV (reference sequence). CDR3 region: CASSLIQNEKLFF. The CDR3 DNA is TGTGCCAGCAGTTTGATCCAGAATGAAAAACTGTTTTTT. Looking up the rest from reference TRBV27 and TRBJ1-4 gives the full variable domain: EAQVTQNPRYLITVTGKKLTVTCSQNMNHEYMSWYRQDPGLGLRQIYYSMNVEVTDKGDVPEGYKVSRKEKRNFPLILESPSPNQTSLYFCASSLIQNEKLFFGSGTQLSVL.

This clone was observed a handful of times. The rearrangement links TRBV4-1 to TRBJ1-1, with D unresolved. Trimming took off 0 bases at V and 7 bases at J, with 9 bases between the two ends. The CDR3 is 13 residues long. Germline CDR1 MGHRA, CDR2 YSYEKL. This CDR3 is CASSQDYGVEAFF. CDR3 DNA: TGCGCCAGCAGCCAAGACTACGGAGTTGAAGCTTTCTTT.

The rearrangement uses TRBV11-3 and TRBJ2-2, with 7 bases aligning to TRBD2. Germline trimming cut 1 base from V and 11 bases from J; bases unmatched to any gene: 4. CDR3 size: 13 residues. Germline CDR1 is SGHNT and CDR2 is YENEEA. CDR3 DNA sequence: TGTGCCAGCAGCTTAGGGACTAGTACAGAGCTGTTTTTT. Residues: CASSLGTSTELFF.

This clone was recorded only once. CDR3 nucleotides: TGTGCCAGCAGCTTAGATGTGAGGGATGAAGCTTTCTTT. Translated, it gives CASSLDVRDEAFF. The chain carries TRBV11-3 and TRBJ1-1; no definite D call. CDR3 size: 13 residues. Trimming stripped 0 bases from V and 7 bases from J, with 9 bases between. CDR1 is SGHNT, CDR2 YENEEA, per germline.

This clone came up a few times. The V and J genes are TRBV9 and TRBJ1-1; D might be TRBD1 (6 bases). Trimming took off 2 bases at V and 0 bases at J, with 11 bases between the two ends. From germline, CDR1 is SGDLS and CDR2 YYNGEE. This CDR3 is built from 15 residues. The CDR3 here is CASSVVQGLNTEAFF. CDR3 coding DNA: TGTGCCAGCAGCGTTGTGCAGGGGCTGAACACTGAAGCTTTCTTT.

Comment on this clone: Other nucleotide sequences in the sample specify the same CDR3. The chain links TRBV28 to TRBJ2-3; D is unresolved. The CDR3 length is 14 residues. Looked up from germline, CDR1 is MDHEN and CDR2 is SYDVKM. V shed 3 bases and J shed 1 base, with 8 bases lying between them. In DNA form, the CDR3 reads TGTGCCAGCAGTTTTTTGTCCGGCACAGATACGCAGTATTTT. Translating gives CASSFLSGTDTQYF. Filled out from reference TRBV28 and TRBJ2-3, the complete variable domain reads DVKVTQSSRYLVKRTGEKVFLECVQDMDHENMFWYRQDPGLGLRLIYFSYDVKMKEKGDIPEGYSVSREKKERFSLILESASTNQTSMYLCASSFLSGTDTQYFGPGTRLTVL.

The chain employs TRBV5-1 and TRBJ2-7, with 9 positions matching TRBD2. The CDR3 length is 15 residues. CDR1 is SGHRS and CDR2 is YFSETQ in the germline V gene. The ends lost 0 bases at V and 4 bases at J; junction bases unmatched: 5. CDR3 residues: CASSLGSSGTYEQYF. The CDR3 DNA reads as TGCGCCAGCAGCTTGGGGTCTAGCGGGACTTACGAGCAGTACTTC.

The J gene is TRBJ2-7, the V gene TRBV19, with D possibly TRBD1 on 7 matching bases. Trimming took off 1 base at V and 3 bases at J, with 13 bases between the two ends. The CDR3 is made up of 15 amino acids. Germline V gene lookup returns CDR1 LNHDA and CDR2 SQIVND (reference sequence). The CDR3 protein is CASSIGQGGFYEQYF. Here the CDR3 DNA reads TGTGCCAGTAGTATAGGACAGGGAGGTTTCTACGAGCAGTACTTC.